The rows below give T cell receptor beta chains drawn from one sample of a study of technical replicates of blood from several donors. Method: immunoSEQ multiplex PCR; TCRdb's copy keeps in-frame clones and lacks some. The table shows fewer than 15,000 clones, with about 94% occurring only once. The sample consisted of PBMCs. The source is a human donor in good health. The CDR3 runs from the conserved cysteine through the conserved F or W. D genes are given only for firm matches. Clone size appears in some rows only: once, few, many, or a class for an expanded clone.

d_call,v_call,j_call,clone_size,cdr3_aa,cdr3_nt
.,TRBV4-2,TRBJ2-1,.,CASSHVRSYNEQFF,TGTGCCAGCAGCCATGTTAGATCCTACAATGAGCAGTTCTTC
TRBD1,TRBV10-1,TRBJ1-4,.,CASSDHRGYEKLFF,TGCGCCAGCAGTGACCACAGGGGTTATGAAAAACTGTTTTTT
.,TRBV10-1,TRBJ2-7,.,CASSTGNEQYF,TGCGCCAGCAGCACAGGGAACGAGCAGTACTTC
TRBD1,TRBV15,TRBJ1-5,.,CATRSGGTGLNQPQHF,TGTGCCACCCGGTCCGGCGGGACAGGGCTCAATCAGCCCCAGCATTTT
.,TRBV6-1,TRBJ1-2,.,CASSEDRRRSDYGYTF,TGTGCCAGCAGTGAAGATCGCAGAAGGAGTGACTATGGCTACACCTTC
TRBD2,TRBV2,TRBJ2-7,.,CASTIGLAGNEQYF,TGTGCCAGCACGATAGGACTAGCGGGTAACGAGCAGTACTTC
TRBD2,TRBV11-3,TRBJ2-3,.,CASSFSSGDTQYF,TGTGCCAGCAGCTTCTCTAGCGGAGATACGCAGTATTTT
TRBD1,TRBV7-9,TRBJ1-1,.,CASSSTGFDTEAFF,TGTGCCAGCAGCTCGACAGGGTTTGACACTGAAGCTTTCTTT
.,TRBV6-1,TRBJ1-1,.,CASSEVGGKVTEAFF,TGTGCCAGCAGTGAAGTTGGAGGGAAGGTCACTGAAGCTTTCTTT
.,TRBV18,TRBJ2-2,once,CASSRMTGDTGELFF,TGTGCCAGCTCAAGAATGACAGGTGACACCGGGGAGCTGTTTTTT
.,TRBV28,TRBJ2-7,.,CASSFHTTYEQYF,TGTGCCAGCAGTTTCCACACAACCTACGAGCAGTACTTC
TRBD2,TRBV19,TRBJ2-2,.,CASLRGTGELFF,TGTGCCAGTTTGCGGGGGACCGGGGAGCTGTTTTTT
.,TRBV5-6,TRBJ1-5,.,CASSFGNQPQHF,TGTGCCAGCAGCTTCGGGAATCAGCCCCAGCATTTT
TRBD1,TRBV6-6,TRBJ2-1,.,CASSDQTGLEQFF,TGTGCCAGCAGTGACCAGACAGGGCTTGAGCAGTTCTTC
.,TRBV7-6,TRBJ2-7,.,CASSLAGSSYEQYF,TGTGCCAGCAGCTTAGCCGGGAGCTCCTACGAGCAGTACTTC
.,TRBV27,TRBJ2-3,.,CASSLSISGLASDTQYF,TGTGCCAGCAGTTTATCGATAAGTGGGCTAGCGTCAGATACGCAGTATTTT
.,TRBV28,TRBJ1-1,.,CASTRASNTEAFF,TGTGCCAGCACGAGGGCCTCCAACACTGAAGCTTTCTTT
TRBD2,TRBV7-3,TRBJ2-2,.,CASSLMGSSGGKNTGELFF,TGTGCCAGCAGCTTAATGGGGTCGAGCGGGGGAAAAAACACCGGGGAGCTGTTTTTT
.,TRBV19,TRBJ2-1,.,CASSISSSDIEQFF,TGTGCCAGTAGTATCTCGTCTAGCGATATAGAGCAGTTCTTC
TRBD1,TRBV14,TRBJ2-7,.,CASSQDAGTGGYEQYF,TGTGCCAGCAGCCAAGATGCCGGGACAGGGGGTTACGAGCAGTACTTC
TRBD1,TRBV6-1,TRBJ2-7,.,CASSTGTGLYEQYF,TGTGCCAGCAGTACAGGGACAGGTCTCTACGAGCAGTACTTC
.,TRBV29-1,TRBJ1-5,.,CSVQDTNQPQHF,TGCAGCGTTCAGGACACAAATCAGCCCCAGCATTTT
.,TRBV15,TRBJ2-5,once,CATSKVTTGGRETQYF,TGTGCCACCAGCAAGGTTACGACAGGCGGGCGAGAGACCCAGTACTTC
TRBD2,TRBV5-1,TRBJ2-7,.,CASSLWAGGRYEQYF,TGCGCCAGCAGCTTGTGGGCGGGAGGACGATACGAGCAGTACTTC
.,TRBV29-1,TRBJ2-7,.,CSVGTDEQYF,TGCAGCGTTGGTACAGACGAGCAGTACTTC
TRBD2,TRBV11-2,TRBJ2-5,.,CASSDLLLAGGRGETQYF,TGTGCCAGCAGCGATCTGCTGCTAGCGGGAGGTCGGGGGGAGACCCAGTACTTC
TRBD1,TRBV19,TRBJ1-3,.,CASSLRDSLSGNTIYF,TGTGCCAGTAGTCTCCGGGACAGCTTATCTGGAAACACCATATATTTT
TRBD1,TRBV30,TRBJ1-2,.,CAWGQGALRSYGYTF,TGTGCCTGGGGACAGGGGGCGTTAAGAAGCTATGGCTACACCTTC
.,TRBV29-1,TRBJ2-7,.,CSVERLPTYEQYF,TGCAGCGTAGAACGACTCCCAACCTACGAGCAGTACTTC
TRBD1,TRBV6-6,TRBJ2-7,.,CASSYKGQGTYEQYF,TGTGCCAGCAGTTATAAGGGACAGGGCACCTACGAGCAGTACTTC
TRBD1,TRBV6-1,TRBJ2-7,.,CASRAGQGYEQYF,TGTGCCAGCAGGGCGGGACAGGGGTACGAGCAGTACTTC
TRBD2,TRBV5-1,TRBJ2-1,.,CASSLGGPGLAGANEQFF,TGCGCCAGCAGCTTGGGGGGGCCCGGACTAGCGGGAGCCAATGAGCAGTTCTTC
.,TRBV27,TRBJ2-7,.,CASSSQGSSDEQYF,TGTGCCAGCAGTTCGCAGGGATCTTCGGACGAGCAGTACTTC
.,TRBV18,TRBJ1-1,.,CASRLDSLTEAFF,TGTGCCAGCCGCTTAGACAGCTTGACTGAAGCTTTCTTT
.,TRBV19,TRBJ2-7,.,CASSFYEQYF,TGTGCCAGTAGCTTTTACGAGCAGTACTTC
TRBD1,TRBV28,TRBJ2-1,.,CASSLERDSNEQFF,TGTGCCAGCAGTTTAGAACGGGACAGCAATGAGCAGTTCTTC
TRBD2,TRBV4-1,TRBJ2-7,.,CASSQELAGVSFSYEQYF,TGCGCCAGCAGCCAAGAACTAGCGGGTGTCTCCTTTTCCTACGAGCAGTACTTC
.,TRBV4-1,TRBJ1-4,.,CASSHEGPGRGEKLFF,TGCGCCAGCAGTCACGAAGGTCCAGGGCGGGGGGAAAAACTGTTTTTT
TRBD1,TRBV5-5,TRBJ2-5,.,CASSPTGGNPQETQYF,TGTGCCAGCAGCCCGACAGGGGGCAACCCGCAAGAGACCCAGTACTTC
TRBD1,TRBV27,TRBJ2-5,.,CASSLRTGWETQYF,TGTGCCAGCAGTTTAAGGACAGGGTGGGAGACCCAGTACTTC